These 16 T cell receptor beta chains came from one sample sequenced in a study of tumor-infiltrating lymphocytes in primary liver carcinoma. Total RNA amounting to around 530 ng was the source from which TCR beta cDNA was made with a constant-region primer. Slightly modified ARM-PCR, run as three nested multiplex PCR rounds, produced the TCR beta libraries. Rounds one and two of PCR, each of about 10 cycles, were primed with TRBV1-TRBV30 forward primers and a C-beta reverse primer. One entry per CDR3 protein results from TCRdb running MiXCR on the multiplex PCR reads. The sample contains some 120,000 distinct CDR3 sequences, around 60% of which appear only once. From about 19-30 mg of unsorted bulk tissue, DNA and RNA were co-extracted together. Sequencing was carried out using liver tumor tissue from sampling region 1. Subset defined: tumor region T1, superior pole. Every receptor here comes from a woman aged 60-75 years with primary liver carcinoma and hepatitis B virus infection.

This clonotype was seen many times. The rearrangement links TRBV20-1 to TRBJ2-4, with 8 bases matching TRBD2. V shed 5 bases, J shed 4 bases, and the junction held 7 bases outside the gene matches. This CDR3 has 14 residues. Germline assignment: CDR1 DFQATT and CDR2 SNEGSKA (reference sequence). The CDR3 region is CSARTSLGKNIQYF. CDR3 DNA sequence: TGCAGTGCTCGGACTAGCTTGGGGAAAAACATTCAGTACTTC.

This clonotype showed up many times. The CDR3 sequence: CASSPRTGDSNQPQHF. In nucleotides, the CDR3 is TGCGCCAGCAGCCCTCGGACAGGGGATAGCAATCAGCCCCAGCATTTT. This chain joins TRBV4-1 and TRBJ1-5, with 9 bases lining up with TRBD1. In germline, CDR1 is MGHRA, CDR2 YSYEKL. Germline trimming cut 4 bases from V and 0 bases from J; bases unmatched to any gene: 4. The CDR3 spans 16 residues.

Comments on this clonotype: The junction departs from the called germline gene at one end, perhaps through a read error. The rearrangement uses TRBV5-5 and TRBJ2-7, with D possibly matching TRBD1 (5 bases). The CDR3 spans 16 residues. Germline-derived CDR1 and CDR2 are SGHKS and YYEKEE (reference sequence). CDR3 bases: TGTGCCACCACCCTAACAGGTTCAGCGCTCTCCTACGAGCAGTATTTC. Translated, it gives CATTLTGSALSYEQYF.

This clonotype is labeled as medium-sized. The rearrangement links TRBV12-3 or TRBV12-4 to TRBJ2-1; D is unresolved. The V end lost 8 bases, the J end lost 7 bases, and 9 bases lay between the germline ends. The CDR3 contains 11 residues. The CDR3 region is CASSKVNEQFF. CDR3 DNA sequence: TGTGCCAGCTCGAAAGTTAATGAGCAGTTCTTC.

As concerns this clonotype: The conserved closing phenylalanine or tryptophan is absent in this CDR3, likely reflecting a read error. The chain has TRBV20-1 and TRBJ2-7; tentative D call: TRBD1 (5 bases). Germline CDR1 reads DFQATT; CDR2 reads SNEGSKA (reference sequence). V gave up 3 bases and J gave up 4 bases, with 13 bases separating them. The CDR3 length is 13 residues. The CDR3 nucleotides are TGCAGTGCTAGCGCCAGGGTGCATTACGAGCAGTACATC. Translating it yields CSASARVHYEQYI.

Turning to this clonotype: This may be a read error, as it is one base from a much larger clone. This chain links TRBV5-5 with TRBJ2-1; D not resolved. The CDR3 consists of 13 residues. CDR1 and CDR2 (germline): SGHKS, YYEKEE (reference sequence). CDR3 protein: CASRTGSRNEQLF. The DNA for the CDR3 is TGTGCCAGCAGGACGGGTTCTAGGAATGAGCAGTTATTC.

About this clonotype itself: The conserved closing phenylalanine or tryptophan is absent in this CDR3, likely reflecting a read error. The limits of the CDR3 on the DNA are not certain, so only TCRdb's listed CDR3 is given. This chain joins TRBV28 and TRBJ1-2; TRBD1 is the table's D call and was not checked against the DNA. The CDR3 spans 14 amino acids, including both terminal residues. CDR1 and CDR2 from the germline V gene are MDHEN and SYDVKM. The CDR3 loop reads CASSPGTFAEGCTL.

Notes on this clonotype: The CDR3 carries no conserved terminal phenylalanine or tryptophan, so it likely arises from a read error. The chain carries TRBV5-1 and TRBJ1-2, with TRBD1 as a possible D gene (5 bases). This CDR3 comprises 12 residues. CDR1 and CDR2 (germline): SGHRS, YFSETQ. The CDR3 region is CASSSTVNGYTL. As DNA, the CDR3 is TGTGCCAGCAGCTCGACAGTGAATGGCTACACCCTC.

This clonotype was detected once. A single base separates this from a much larger clone, so it may be a read error. V gene TRBV29-1 combines with J gene TRBJ1-1, with D tentatively TRBD1 (5 bases). The germline gives CDR1 SQVTM, CDR2 ANQGSEA. CDR3 size: 12 residues. Trimming pared 5 bases from V and 0 bases from J, leaving 7 bases between. CDR3 loop: CSVRQMNTEAFF. Written as DNA, the CDR3 is TGCAGCGTTAGACAGATGAACACTGAAGCTTTCTTT.

This sequence joins TRBV11-2 and TRBJ2-2, with 7 bases aligning to TRBD1. With 9 bases clipped from V and 9 bases from J, the junction kept 13 bases outside the gene matches. Per the germline V gene, CDR1 is SGHAT and CDR2 is FQNNGV. This CDR3 comprises 14 residues. Written as DNA, the CDR3 is TGTGCCAGTAGCCCCGACAGGGTCGCCTGGGAGCTGTTTTTT. Translation: CASSPDRVAWELFF.

This clonotype was counted ten times or more. The chain combines TRBV5-6 with TRBJ2-1; D is perhaps TRBD1 (6 bases). The V gene's germline CDR1 is SGHDT and CDR2 YYEEEE. The CDR3 is made up of 13 amino acids. Trimming cost V 2 bases and J 7 bases, with 10 bases left between them. The CDR3 sequence is CASSFNRVNEQFF. CDR3 sequence (DNA): TGTGCCAGCAGCTTCAACAGGGTGAATGAGCAGTTCTTC.

This clonotype was seen many times. The rearrangement joins TRBV12-3 or TRBV12-4 to TRBJ2-2; D might be TRBD1 (5 bases). The V end lost 6 bases, the J end lost 4 bases, and 9 bases lay between the germline ends. This CDR3 region has 13 residues. CDR3 bases: TGTGCCAGCAGACCCAGGGTCACCGGGGAGCTGTTTTTT. Protein: CASRPRVTGELFF.

On this clonotype itself: This CDR3 fails to terminate in the conserved phenylalanine or tryptophan, so it likely reflects a read error. This chain joins TRBV4-1 and TRBJ2-1; D call uncertain. This CDR3 comprises 16 residues. V was shortened by 1 base and J by 8 bases, with 18 bases between the two germline ends. Germline values: CDR1 MGHRA, CDR2 YSYEKL. CDR3 protein: CASSQGVGRESDEQFI. CDR3 nucleotides: TGCGCCAGCAGCCAAGGTGTAGGGCGTGAGTCCGATGAGCAGTTCATC.

About this clonotype itself: A single base separates this from a much larger clone, so it may be a read error. Given the absence of the conserved phenylalanine or tryptophan at the CDR3 end, a read error is likely. This chain connects TRBV4-1 to TRBJ1-3; D remains ambiguous. The germline V gene encodes CDR1 MGHRA and CDR2 YSYEKL. Trimming took off 2 bases at V and 8 bases at J, with 10 bases between the two ends. The CDR3 is 13 amino acids. CDR3 in DNA: TGCGCCAGCAGCCAAAGTCGAGTAGACACCATATATTTA. The encoded protein is CASSQSRVDTIYL.

This clonotype was detected many times. The chain carries TRBV10-3 and TRBJ1-1; 7 bases line up with TRBD1. With 10 bases clipped from V and 9 bases from J, the junction kept 8 bases outside the gene matches. This CDR3 contains 11 residues. From germline, CDR1 is ENHRY and CDR2 SYGVKD. The chain's CDR3 is CATRDSPQAFF. The DNA of the CDR3 is TGTGCCACCCGGGACAGTCCACAAGCTTTCTTT.

In the case of this clonotype: The junction departs from germline at one end; a sequencing error may be responsible. J is TRBJ2-7 and V is TRBV14, with a tentative D call TRBD1 (6 bases). This CDR3 contains 15 residues. CDR1 SGHDN and CDR2 FVKESK come from the germline V gene. CDR3 DNA: TGTGCCAGCAGCCAATGGACAGCAGATCCCTACGGGCAGTACTTC. Translating gives CASSQWTADPYGQYF.